This T cell receptor beta chain appears in the sequencing data of a study of lymphopenia after photon versus proton radiotherapy. Findings and limits, study-wide: Only patients who died were analyzed for survival; proton advantage is unproven. Post-nadir diversity loss with photons came from oligoclonal expansion, particularly CD8+ Temra cells. Post-nadir TCR diversity decline inversely tracked overall survival among those who died.

CDR3 length: 17 residues. After removal of 4 bases from V and 0 bases from J, the junction contained 10 bases not matched to a gene. Per germline, CDR1 SGHRS and CDR2 YFSETQ. Produced via immunoSEQ multiplex PCR; TCRdb's table is partial and in-frame only. The sample includes some 29,000 clones, about four fifths of them seen just once. Comments on this clone: Its matching antigen is unknown.

This TCR was sampled from a man aged 50 to 60 with gastric cancer. This rearrangement joins TRBV5-1 to TRBJ1-1; TRBD1 matches 9 bases. The input for sequencing was peripheral blood, taken from a patient treated with photon-based radiotherapy. This CDR3 reads CASSRLSGTGLNTEAFF. The CDR3 DNA reads as TGCGCCAGCAGCCGACTATCCGGGACAGGGTTGAACACTGAAGCTTTCTTT.